This entry is about one T cell receptor beta chain. The antigen is undetermined. This record comes from a study of T cell repertoires in cytomegalovirus infection. Across the study: An indication of both CMV infection and matching HLA type came from public TCR beta signatures.

Findings and limits, study-wide: Identification of carriers of CMV plus the relevant HLA was achieved through cumulative public TCR beta family frequency.

TCRdb fed the reads into MiXCR, producing one record per CDR3 protein. The sample has 650,000 to 900,000 distinct CDR3 sequences, approximately 32% seen once; the top ten hold around 12%. The source of this sequence is a human donor in good health (CMV status not recorded). Some clones in this sample may be carry-over from other donors' samples. The sample in question was cultured CD8+ T cells from PBMCs, obtained from culture after CMV antigen stimulation.

Here the CDR3 reads CASSPDSPVDTDTQYF. The CDR3 bases are TGTGCCAGCAGTCCGGACTCCCCGGTCGACACAGATACGCAGTATTTT. The chain links TRBV6-1 to TRBJ2-3, with D tentatively TRBD2 (5 bases). This CDR3 comprises 16 residues. V was clipped by 5 bases and J by 2 bases, with 17 bases between them. The germline V gene encodes CDR1 MNHNS and CDR2 SASEGT.